In its sample, the clone carrying this TCR beta chain was seen once. V lost 4 bases and J 1 base, leaving 14 bases between the germline ends. The CDR3 is 15 amino acids. Germline loops: CDR1 SGDLS, CDR2 YYNGEE. The repertoire was sequenced with immunoSEQ multiplex PCR; TCRdb's copy has only in-frame clones and lacks some. The table shows 110,000 to 150,000 clones, with about 88% occurring only once. This entry is derived from a study of blood T cell repertoires in COVID-19. Across the study: The analysed material was cDNA or gDNA that came from T cells, B-cell-depleted T cells, or PBMCs.

The sequence came from a middle-aged man with active or convalescent COVID-19. This sequence joins TRBV9 and TRBJ1-1; the D gene is possibly TRBD1 (5 bases). Sequencing was done on a sample of peripheral blood. CDR3 DNA: TGTGCCAGCAGCTCTCGTCAGGGTGGGAACACTGAAGCTTTCTTT. Amino acid sequence: CASSSRQGGNTEAFF.